This T cell receptor beta chain was found in a study of T cell changes during pregnancy in multiple sclerosis. V was clipped by 2 bases and J by 1 base; unmatched bases: 4. The CDR3 loop spans 15 amino acids. Germline CDR1 and CDR2: MNHEY and SVGAGI. The method was immunoSEQ multiplex PCR; TCRdb's version includes in-frame clones alone and lacks a portion of them. Found here are tens of thousands of clones, 85% to 95% of them singletons; the top ten hold approximately 8.6%. This sequence was found in a female donor with multiple sclerosis, enrolled in a pregnancy study. Material: CD8+ T cells from peripheral blood mononuclear cells, obtained in the third trimester of pregnancy. V gene TRBV6-5 combines with J gene TRBJ1-2, with 7 bases identical to TRBD1. CDR3 DNA sequence: TGTGCCAGCAGTTACCGGGACAGCCGTAACTATGGCTACACCTTC. It specifies CASSYRDSRNYGYTF.